This TCR beta chain was sequenced in a study of CD8 T cells in ankylosing spondylitis (dated by TCRdb to about 2017). General notes on the study: T cell receptor beta repertoires were profiled in healthy donors and ankylosing spondylitis patients so that disease-linked TCR variants could be found. In total, the full study cohort was made up of roughly 100 healthy donors and about two dozen ankylosing spondylitis patients. Samples of peripheral blood were taken, and for ankylosing spondylitis patients, synovial fluid was collected as well.

Taken from cysteine to phenylalanine, the CDR3 has 15 residues. Only the CDR3 region is kept as DNA, spanning 45 bases read in frame from base 1. The germline V gene (reference sequence) specifies DFQATT as CDR1 and SNEGSKA as CDR2. The junction shows trimming of 6 bases on V and 0 bases on J, plus 15 bases between the germline ends. The investigation overall reported the following: Significant enrichment of the disease-linked clones was reported in matched synovial fluid samples from ankylosing spondylitis patients. Some motif variants were previously reported in synovial fluid and blood of reactive arthritis patients, suggesting common disease-initiation mechanisms. A TCR beta motif of about 8 highly homologous amino acid variants appeared characteristic of blood from ankylosing spondylitis patients. The disease-linked clones had a CD8+ phenotype and were found at relatively low frequencies in peripheral blood.

This clonotype occurred once. Its binding antigen is unknown. Base quality data are lacking; no much larger clone is found one base away. A single read constitutes weak evidence. Sequenced using an Illumina HiSeq 2500. Quantitative 5'-RACE with molecular barcodes was used to prepare TCR beta libraries. The source study handled its data this way. To identify disease-linked TCR variants, a new computational method was used, one built on a probabilistic model of VDJ rearrangement. TCRdb applied fastp at Q25 and MiXCR to the public reads, then kept only in-frame beta chains. Here each entry gathers all rows of one CDR3 protein and keeps the most common genes and DNA. These V and J calls originate from TCRdb's pipeline instead of the authors' own analysis. Counted in this sample were about 300,000 distinct CDR3 sequences; around 10% of them appeared once. The top ten clonotypes cover about 10% of the sample.

Sequenced: blood, either unsorted or a sorted T cell fraction (not recorded which). The chain uses TRBV20-1 and TRBJ2-1, and the D gene may be TRBD2, 5 bases matching. The TCR originated in a female donor with ankylosing spondylitis or in good health (not recorded which). CDR3 region: CSALPAGSSYNEQFF. The nucleotide sequence is given as TGCAGTGCCCTGCCTGCTGGGAGCTCCTACAATGAGCAGTTCTTC.